The 14 T cell receptor beta chains presented below share a single source sample, sequenced in a study of blood T cell repertoires in COVID-19. Generated by immunoSEQ multiplex PCR, the TCRdb table keeps only in-frame clones and is missing some. The profile shows 210,000 or so clones, roughly 85% of them singletons. The sequencing input was PBMCs or T cells enriched from blood (not recorded which). Receptors originate from a man aged 25 to 45 who had recovered from COVID-19.

This chain uses TRBV18 with TRBJ1-1, with D possibly TRBD1 on 5 matching bases. V dropped 1 base and J dropped 3 bases, with 9 bases sitting between them. Germline CDR1 KGHSH, CDR2 LQKENI. This CDR3 is built from 14 residues. CDR3 DNA sequence: TGTGCCAGCTCACCACAAGGGGATCACACTGAAGCTTTCTTT. This sequence encodes CASSPQGDHTEAFF.

In nucleotides, the CDR3 is TGCGCCAGCAGCTCTTTTCAGACTTATGGCTACACCTTC. Translating gives CASSSFQTYGYTF. The chain links TRBV5-1 to TRBJ1-2; D remains unclear. The CDR3 runs 13 residues. CDR1 is SGHRS, CDR2 YFSETQ, per germline. V was shortened by 3 bases and J by 5 bases, with 11 bases between the two germline ends.

The rearrangement joins TRBV5-4 to TRBJ2-5, with D perhaps matching TRBD2 (5 bases). There are 15 residues in the CDR3. V lost 4 bases and J lost 3, with 16 bases in between. Germline values: CDR1 SGHNT, CDR2 YYREEE (reference sequence). The CDR3 loop reads CASSLQVGRKETQYF. The CDR3 nucleotides read TGTGCCAGCAGCCTCCAGGTGGGGAGAAAAGAGACCCAGTACTTC.

The gene calls are TRBV12-3 or TRBV12-4 and TRBJ1-6; perhaps TRBD1 as D (5 bases). The CDR3 has 13 residues. V lost 4 bases to trimming and J lost 14 bases, with 15 bases between them. The CDR3 region has the DNA TGTGCCAGCAGTTCGCGACAGTCAACGACCCTCCACTTT. Translation: CASSSRQSTTLHF.

The DNA of the CDR3 is TGTGCTAGTGGTGCCTATAGCGGGAGGTTGTCCTACAATGAGCAGTTCTTC. Translated: CASGAYSGRLSYNEQFF. V and J are TRBV12-5 and TRBJ2-1; 10 nucleotides line up with TRBD2. After removal of 5 bases from V and 1 base from J, the junction contained 8 bases not matched to a gene. Germline assignment: CDR1 LGHNT and CDR2 FRNRAP. The CDR3 spans 17 residues.

Comments on this clone: This sample also contains other DNA sequences that code for the same CDR3. The chain has TRBV12-3 or TRBV12-4 and TRBJ1-1, with D possibly matching TRBD1 (6 bases). Trimming removed 3 bases at V and 4 bases at J, with 9 bases between. The CDR3 runs 13 residues. The CDR3 DNA sequence: TGTGCCAGCAGTTTGAGGGGGGGCACTGAAGCTTTCTTT. It translates to CASSLRGGTEAFF.

This rearrangement joins TRBV6-5 to TRBJ1-2, with D hard to call. This CDR3 contains 11 residues. Trimming removed 6 bases at V and 7 bases at J, with 9 bases between. Germline V gene data show CDR1 as MNHEY and CDR2 as SVGAGI. The chain's CDR3 is CASRSGSGYTF. CDR3 in DNA: TGTGCCAGCAGATCAGGATCTGGCTACACCTTC.

The J gene is TRBJ1-1, the V gene TRBV7-8, with unresolved D. The CDR3 sequence is 14 residues long. Germline V gene data show CDR1 as SGHVS and CDR2 as FQNEAQ. V was clipped by 3 bases and J by 1 base, with 9 bases between them. CDR3 DNA sequence: TGTGCCAGCAGCTTCGCGGAGGCGAACACTGAAGCTTTCTTT. This sequence encodes CASSFAEANTEAFF.

The chain recombines TRBV19 with TRBJ1-1; 7 nucleotides match TRBD1. The CDR3 spans 16 residues. Trimming cost V 11 bases and J 0 bases; bases outside gene matches: 15. In germline, CDR1 is LNHDA, CDR2 SQIVND (reference sequence). CDR3 bases: TGTGCCTCCACTGAGGGGGCGCCCCCCTTGAACACTGAAGCTTTCTTT. Translated: CASTEGAPPLNTEAFF.

V usage is TRBV7-2 and J usage is TRBJ1-6, with D perhaps TRBD1 (5 bases). The CDR3 consists of 13 residues. Germline CDR1 and CDR2: SGHTA and FQGNSA. V shed 10 bases and J shed 9 bases, with 16 bases lying between them. The CDR3 coding sequence is TGTGCCATCTACTCAGGGTTTGGTTCACCCCTCCACTTT. The encoded protein is CAIYSGFGSPLHF. The full variable domain, rest sourced from reference TRBV7-2 and TRBJ1-6, is GAGVSQSPSNKVTEKGKDVELRCDPISGHTALYWYRQSLGQGLEFLIYFQGNSAPDKSGLPSDRFSAERTGGSVSTLTIQRTQQEDSAVYLCAIYSGFGSPLHFGNGTRLTVT.

The rearrangement joins TRBV5-6 to TRBJ2-3, with 7 nucleotides matching TRBD2. Germline-derived CDR1 and CDR2 are SGHDT and YYEEEE. The J segment lost 0 bases and the V segment lost 0 bases, leaving 7 bases of the junction unmatched. This CDR3 is 17 amino acids long. The CDR3 spells CASSLALGGSSTDTQYF. CDR3 DNA sequence: TGTGCCAGCAGCTTGGCCCTGGGCGGGAGCAGCACAGATACGCAGTATTTT.

The chain is built from TRBV20-1 and TRBJ1-4, with D unclear. The CDR3 length is 10 residues. CDR1 DFQATT and CDR2 SNEGSKA come from the germline V gene (reference sequence). With 5 bases removed from V and 8 bases from J, the gap between germline ends came to 6 bases. The CDR3, as DNA: TGCAGTGCTGCACAGGAAAAACTGTTTTTT. Residues: CSAAQEKLFF.

The chain recombines TRBV20-1 with TRBJ2-5; D not resolved. In germline, CDR1 is DFQATT, CDR2 SNEGSKA (reference sequence). This CDR3 comprises 11 residues. V dropped 6 bases and J dropped 5 bases, with 10 bases sitting between them. CDR3 coding DNA: TGCAGTGCCTCCCTTTCGGAGACCCAGTACTTC. Amino acid sequence: CSASLSETQYF.

This CDR3 reads CASGPRQGSYEQYF. The CDR3 DNA sequence: TGTGCCAGCGGGCCTCGACAGGGCTCCTACGAGCAGTACTTC. V and J are TRBV7-9 and TRBJ2-7, with 7 bases fitting TRBD1. Trimming took 8 bases from V and 0 from J; bases not matched to a gene: 7. There are 14 residues in the CDR3. Germline values: CDR1 SEHNR, CDR2 FQNEAQ (reference sequence).